This T cell receptor beta chain is drawn from a study of T cell responses to AZD1222 COVID-19 vaccine. Study-wide findings and caveats: Sampling that yielded the repertoires occurred only after the peak T cell response. Females outnumbered males among donors, who were mostly white British; clonal diversity was possibly underestimated. Baseline serology detected seropositivity in only six AZD1222 recipients.

Looked up from germline, CDR1 is LNHDA and CDR2 is SQIVND (reference sequence). The CDR3 sequence is 16 residues long. With V trimmed by 3 bases and J by 8 bases, 11 bases remained unmatched. Sequencing used immunoSEQ multiplex PCR; TCRdb keeps in-frame clones, though not all of them. Found here are around 190,000 clones, roughly 94% of them singletons; the top ten hold roughly 1.7%. With regard to this clone: As yet, its antigen is unknown.

Sequencing used peripheral blood, obtained 28 days after the second AZD1222 dose. The gene calls are TRBV19 and TRBJ1-4, with 8 bases identical to TRBD1. This TCR was sampled from an adult who received the AZD1222 COVID-19 vaccine. CDR3 sequence reads: CASSIPPTGGTEKLFF. CDR3 DNA: TGTGCCAGTAGTATCCCCCCCACAGGGGGTACGGAAAAACTGTTTTTT.